The present T cell receptor beta chain was sequenced within a study of post-analysis software for immune sequencing data (dated by TCRdb to about 2015). About the study as a whole: The recorded disease courses included relapsing-remitting, secondary progressive and progressive-relapsing multiple sclerosis, and some patients had no subtype annotation. The patient repertoires were compared against approximately ten previously published healthy control repertoires obtained from donors aged roughly 6 to 25 years. A subset of samples was prepared in parallel using single-end sample barcoding, then pooled and co-amplified after Illumina adapter ligation.

Points on this clonotype: What this receptor recognizes is not known. No quality values exist for individual bases; no much larger clone is one base distant.

The germline V gene provides CDR1 SGDLS and CDR2 YYNGEE. Spanning cysteine to phenylalanine, the CDR3 consists of 15 amino acids. The only DNA kept is the CDR3, 45 bases in frame from the first base. The investigation overall reported the following: Direct clustering with F measure revealed strong co-clustering of samples prepared in the same batch, which led to a batch-effect correction. Multiple sclerosis patients had significantly lower normalized Chao1 diversity than controls, a result that suggests substantial peripheral T-cell clonal expansion. The multiple sclerosis patient group was slightly younger than the control group. About five TRBV segments, including TRBV5-6, TRBV5-1 and TRBV20-1, were significantly more frequent in patients than controls.

The library was generated by PCR. Sequencing was carried out with an Illumina HiSeq 2500. Unique molecular identifiers were incorporated into TCR beta cDNA libraries to reduce PCR and sequencing biases. Every 1 to 10 million input T cells yielded 500,000 or so cDNA molecules, meaning each molecule approximated one T cell. Patient libraries were prepared and sequenced with the same protocol used for the earlier healthy control dataset. Samples belonging to the same batch were prepared together, multiplexed and sequenced on a shared HiSeq lane. In the authors' own workflow: Raw barcoded reads were processed with MIGEC, discarding single-read molecular identifier groups before consensus assembly and CDR3 extraction. VDJtools was used for post-analysis of the clonotype tables, and diversity was normalized by down-sampling every dataset to the size of the smallest sample. Repertoire overlap clustering matched CDR3 amino acid but not nucleotide sequences to correct batch-related cross-sample contamination. TCRdb's own reprocessing of the public reads used fastp at Q25 and MiXCR and kept productive beta chains. Rows merge per CDR3 protein into single entries with the most common DNA and genes. The V and J calls and clone size come from TCRdb's table, not from the authors' own analysis. In all, the sample holds 380,000 or so distinct CDR3 sequences, and around 33% of those were seen once. The ten largest clonotypes hold under 15% of the sample.

TCR beta repertoires were profiled from peripheral blood of under 15 young patients with multiple sclerosis to demonstrate the VDJtools post-analysis software. The patients with multiple sclerosis were children and adolescents between about 6 and 16 years of age. Sample: blood. This clonotype was sampled from a girl aged 5-17 years with multiple sclerosis. Rearrangement joined TRBV9 to TRBJ2-5; the D gene is perhaps TRBD1 or TRBD2, each of them matching over 7 bases. Judging by the DNA end, TRBJ2-7 fits better; the J call may be wrong. The CDR3 protein sequence reads: CASSEGGTATYEQYF. The nucleotide sequence is given as TGTGCCAGCAGCGAGGGGGGGACAGCGACCTACGAGCAGTACTTC.